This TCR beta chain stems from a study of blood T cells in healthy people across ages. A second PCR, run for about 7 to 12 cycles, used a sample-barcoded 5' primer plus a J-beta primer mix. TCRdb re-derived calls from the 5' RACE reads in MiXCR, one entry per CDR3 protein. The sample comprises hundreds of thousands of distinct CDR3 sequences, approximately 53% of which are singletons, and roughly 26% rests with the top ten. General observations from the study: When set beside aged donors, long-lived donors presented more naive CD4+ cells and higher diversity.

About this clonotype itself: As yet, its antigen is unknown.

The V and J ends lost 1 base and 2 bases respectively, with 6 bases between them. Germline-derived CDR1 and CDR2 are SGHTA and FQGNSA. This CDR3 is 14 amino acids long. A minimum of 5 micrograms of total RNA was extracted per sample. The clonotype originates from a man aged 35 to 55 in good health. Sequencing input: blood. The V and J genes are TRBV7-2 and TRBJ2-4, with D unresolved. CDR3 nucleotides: TGTGCCAGCAGCTTAGTTCCAACCAAAAACATTCAGTACTTC. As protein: CASSLVPTKNIQYF.